Below are 14 T cell receptor beta chains sequenced from a single sample in a study of T cell clones after liver transplantation. TCRdb keeps only in-frame clones here, not all; method: immunoSEQ multiplex PCR. The sample shows some 60,000 clones, 71% of them seen only once. Material: CD4+ T cells from blood, obtained before liver transplant. The receptors originated from a human donor who received a liver transplant.

The chain has TRBV6-1 and TRBJ2-1; 13 bases fit TRBD2. The CDR3 length is 15 residues. The J segment lost 5 bases and the V segment lost 5 bases, leaving 3 bases of the junction unmatched. Germline V gene lookup returns CDR1 MNHNS and CDR2 SASEGT. The CDR3 sequence is CASSSGLAGDNEQFF. The DNA for the CDR3 is TGTGCCAGCAGTAGTGGACTAGCGGGGGACAATGAGCAGTTCTTC.

The J gene is TRBJ1-1, the V gene TRBV11-2, with TRBD1 identical over 8 bases. The CDR3 consists of 15 residues. Losses at the gene ends were 0 bases for V and 14 bases for J; bases not matched to a gene: 14. Per the germline V gene, CDR1 is SGHAT and CDR2 is FQNNGV. DNA for the CDR3: TGTGCCAGCAGCTTAGAAGAACAGGGGGTGGGTGGATTGTTCTTT. Amino acid sequence: CASSLEEQGVGGLFF.

This clone was detected ten times or more. The V call is TRBV7-2, the J call TRBJ2-3, with 8 bases matching TRBD2. Trimming at V came to 4 bases and at J to 2 bases, leaving 2 bases not matched to a gene. The germline gives CDR1 SGHTA, CDR2 FQGNSA. The CDR3 consists of 14 residues. The CDR3 reads CASSSTSATDTQYF. CDR3 nucleotide sequence: TGTGCCAGCAGCTCGACTAGCGCCACAGATACGCAGTATTTT.

This chain links TRBV9 with TRBJ1-1, with D possibly being TRBD1 (6 bases). Trimming removed 2 bases from V and 0 bases from J, with 8 bases in between. The CDR3 runs 14 residues. Germline V gene sequence: CDR1 SGDLS, CDR2 YYNGEE. The CDR3 reads CASSVHRVNTEAFF. The CDR3 DNA sequence: TGTGCCAGCAGCGTTCACAGGGTGAACACTGAAGCTTTCTTT.

This chain connects TRBV10-1 to TRBJ2-1; 9 positions agree with TRBD2. V shed 6 bases, J shed 0 bases, and the junction held 12 bases outside the gene matches. The CDR3 consists of 18 residues. Germline CDR1 is WNHNN and CDR2 is SYGVQD (reference sequence). CDR3 nucleotide sequence: TGCGCCAGCAGGGCGGGACTAGCCCAGTCCGGCTCCTACAATGAGCAGTTCTTC. Protein sequence: CASRAGLAQSGSYNEQFF.

This clone was seen more than once but under ten times. The chain combines TRBV30 with TRBJ1-1; no reliable D call. V was pared by 4 bases and J by 1 base, with 10 bases between. CDR1 is GTSNPN, CDR2 SVGIG, per germline (reference sequence). The CDR3 length is 13 residues. The CDR3 region is CAWTPTANTEAFF. The CDR3 bases are TGTGCCTGGACCCCCACTGCGAACACTGAAGCTTTCTTT.

This clone has a handful of counts. The chain uses TRBV6-1 and TRBJ2-7, with 9 bases that match TRBD1. V was clipped by 7 bases and J by 1 base; unmatched bases: 8. CDR3 length: 15 amino acids. The germline V gene has CDR1 MNHNS and CDR2 SASEGT. The CDR3 spells CASIPLTGGSYEQYF. CDR3 in DNA: TGTGCCAGCATTCCCCTGACAGGGGGGTCCTACGAGCAGTACTTC.

V and J are TRBV1 and TRBJ2-5; the listed D gene, TRBD1, was not tested against the DNA. TRBV1 represents a pseudogene. The CDR3 runs 17 residues. The CDR3 DNA sequence: TGCACCAGCAGCCAAGATCCGTGGGACAGGGCCCAAGAGACCCAGTACTTC. Translating it yields CTSSQDPWDRAQETQYF.

The rearrangement joins TRBV30 to TRBJ1-3, with D possibly being TRBD1 (5 bases). V was shortened by 3 bases and J by 0 bases, with 12 bases between the two germline ends. Germline V gene lookup returns CDR1 GTSNPN and CDR2 SVGIG (reference sequence). The CDR3 runs to 15 residues. The chain's CDR3 is CAWSLGGISGNTIYF. CDR3 DNA: TGTGCCTGGAGCCTTGGGGGGATCTCTGGAAACACCATATATTTT.

J is TRBJ2-7 and V is TRBV28, with 9 bases fitting TRBD2. The CDR3 runs to 16 residues. Germline-derived CDR1 and CDR2 are MDHEN and SYDVKM. V was pared by 5 bases and J by 2 bases, with 10 bases of the junction left unmatched. CDR3 bases: TGTGCCAGCAGTCCCCGAGGAGCGGGGGGTACCTACGAGCAGTACTTC. Its protein is CASSPRGAGGTYEQYF.

At least ten counts were recorded for this clone. V usage is TRBV5-1 and J usage is TRBJ1-2; TRBD1 is a possible D gene (5 bases). CDR3 size: 14 residues. CDR1 and CDR2 from the germline V gene are SGHRS and YFSETQ. V shed 4 bases and J shed 4 bases, with 14 bases lying between them. The CDR3 is CASSPGTEGYGYTF. The CDR3 DNA follows: TGCGCCAGCAGCCCGGGGACGGAGGGCTATGGCTACACCTTC.

On this clone: At one boundary the junction diverges from the germline segment, which might be a read error. This sequence joins TRBV4-1 and TRBJ1-2; D uncertain. The germline V gene has CDR1 MGHRA and CDR2 YSYEKL. The CDR3 loop spans 15 amino acids. The CDR3 here is CASSQSGWPPHGYTF. The CDR3 DNA follows: TGTGCCAGCAGCCAATCGGGATGGCCCCCGCATGGCTACACCTTC.

The genes are TRBV5-1 and TRBJ1-1; tentative D call: TRBD1 (5 bases). Deletions cut 4 bases from V and 7 bases from J, with 11 bases between. Germline V CDR1 and CDR2: SGHRS, YFSETQ. The CDR3 loop spans 12 amino acids. The CDR3 spells CASSMSQGEAFF. For the CDR3, the DNA is TGCGCCAGCAGCATGTCTCAGGGTGAAGCTTTCTTT.

This clone was seen a handful of times. This rearrangement joins TRBV19 to TRBJ2-1; 10 positions match TRBD2. V lost 1 base to trimming and J lost 6 bases; unmatched junction nucleotides: 3. The CDR3 is 15 amino acids. The germline CDR1 and CDR2 sequences are LNHDA and SQIVND (reference sequence). The DNA for the CDR3 is TGTGCCAGTAGTATAGCCCAGCGGGGGGGCAATGAGCAGTTCTTC. It yields the protein CASSIAQRGGNEQFF. Together with reference TRBV19 and TRBJ2-1, the CDR3 gives the full variable domain: DGGITQSPKYLFRKEGQNVTLSCEQNLNHDAMYWYRQDPGQGLRLIYYSQIVNDFQKGDIAEGYSVSREKKESFPLTVTSAQKNPTAFYLCASSIAQRGGNEQFFGPGTRLTVL.